This T cell receptor (beta chain) appears in the sequencing data of a study of T cells after posttransplantation cyclophosphamide. Ten or more counts support this clone. The antigen remains unidentified. Study-wide results and caveats: Recipient CMV seropositivity and CMV reactivation strongly tracked TRB clonality. TRB overlap between skin or GI tissue T cells and blood was limited. Donor-recipient repertoire similarity was low at 1-2 months, rising over year one.

Clones were read by immunoSEQ multiplex PCR, and TCRdb kept only the in-frame ones, dropping some. The sample offers under 7,500 clones and no singletons, the top ten holding about 6%. Cyclophosphamide on days +3 and +4 followed busulfan-fludarabine conditioning and a marrow graft. The receptor's source is a female patient aged 50 to 60 who received an allogeneic stem cell transplant from an unrelated donor, was CMV-positive, and had acute GVHD only. Some T cells may trace back to the graft donor. Here the sequenced sample was PBMCs, taken after allogeneic stem cell transplant with posttransplant cyclophosphamide.

CDR3 loop: CASSSLGQVAQQPQHF. The CDR3 DNA follows: TGTGCCAGCAGTTCCCTGGGACAGGTAGCGCAACAGCCCCAGCATTTT. V gene TRBV28 combines with J gene TRBJ1-5; 8 bases agree with TRBD1. CDR1 is MDHEN, CDR2 SYDVKM, per germline. Unmatched junction bases numbered 12, after V lost 4 bases and J lost 7 bases. The CDR3 spans 16 residues.